This T cell receptor (beta chain) derives from a study of blood T cell repertoires in COVID-19. The table lists this clone with a count of one. Profiled with immunoSEQ multiplex PCR; TCRdb holds only in-frame clones, not every one. The sample records under 300,000 clones, about 88% being singletons. V shed 1 base, J shed 10 bases, and the junction held 5 bases outside the gene matches. Per the germline V gene, CDR1 is SEHNR and CDR2 is FQNEAQ (reference sequence). The CDR3 runs 14 residues. J is TRBJ2-1 and V is TRBV7-9; TRBD2 agrees at 9 bases. The specimen was PBMCs or T cells enriched from blood (not recorded which). This TCR was recovered from a woman in her fifties or sixties who had recovered from COVID-19. CDR3 sequence (DNA): TGTGCCAGCAGCTTAGTAGCGGGAGCCGGGGAGCAGTTCTTC. Translated: CASSLVAGAGEQFF.